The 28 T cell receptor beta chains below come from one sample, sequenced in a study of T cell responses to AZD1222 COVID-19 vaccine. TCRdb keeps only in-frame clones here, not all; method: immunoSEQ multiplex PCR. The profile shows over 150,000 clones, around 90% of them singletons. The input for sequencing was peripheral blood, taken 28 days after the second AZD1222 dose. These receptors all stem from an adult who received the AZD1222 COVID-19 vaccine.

CDR3 region: CAIGTGDTTEAFF. CDR3 sequence (DNA): TGTGCCATCGGGACAGGGGATACCACTGAAGCTTTCTTT. J is TRBJ1-1 and V is TRBV10-3; 10 bases line up with TRBD1. With V trimmed by 8 bases and J by 4 bases, 4 bases remained unmatched. CDR1 is ENHRY, CDR2 SYGVKD, per germline. The CDR3 runs to 13 residues.

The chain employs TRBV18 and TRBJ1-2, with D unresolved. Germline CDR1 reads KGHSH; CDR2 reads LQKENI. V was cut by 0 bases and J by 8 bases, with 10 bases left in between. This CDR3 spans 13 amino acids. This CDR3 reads CASSPPGGFGYTF. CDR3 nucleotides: TGTGCCAGCTCACCACCGGGAGGGTTCGGCTACACCTTC.

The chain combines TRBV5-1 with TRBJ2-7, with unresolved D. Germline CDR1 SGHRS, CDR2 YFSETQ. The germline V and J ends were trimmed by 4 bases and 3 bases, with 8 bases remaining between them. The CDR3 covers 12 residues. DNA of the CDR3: TGCGCCAGCAGCCCCGATCTCTACGAGCAGTACTTC. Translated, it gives CASSPDLYEQYF.

CDR3 nucleotides: TGTGCCAGCAGCTCCTACGAGGCTGGGGAGGGCAATCAGCCCCAGCATTTT. Protein sequence: CASSSYEAGEGNQPQHF. V and J are TRBV7-8 and TRBJ1-5; no clear D. This CDR3 has 17 amino acids. CDR1 SGHVS and CDR2 FQNEAQ come from the germline V gene. V dropped 4 bases and J dropped 2 bases, with 18 bases sitting between them.

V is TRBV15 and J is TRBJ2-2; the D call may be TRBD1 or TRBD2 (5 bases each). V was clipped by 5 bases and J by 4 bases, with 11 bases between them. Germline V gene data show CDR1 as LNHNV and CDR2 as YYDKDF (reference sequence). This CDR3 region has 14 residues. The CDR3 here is CATSRGAATGELFF. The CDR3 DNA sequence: TGTGCCACCAGCCGAGGGGCCGCCACCGGGGAGCTGTTTTTT.

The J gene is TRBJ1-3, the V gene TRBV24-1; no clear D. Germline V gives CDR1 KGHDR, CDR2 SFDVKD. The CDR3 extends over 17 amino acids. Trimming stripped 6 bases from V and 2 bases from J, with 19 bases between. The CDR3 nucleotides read TGTGCCACCAGTTTTCACGTCGGGTCTGGGGCTGGAAACACCATATATTTT. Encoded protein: CATSFHVGSGAGNTIYF.

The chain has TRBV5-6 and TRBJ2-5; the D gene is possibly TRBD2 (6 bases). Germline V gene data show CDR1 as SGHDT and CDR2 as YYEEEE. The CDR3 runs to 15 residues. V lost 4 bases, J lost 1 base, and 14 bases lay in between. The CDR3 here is CASSPPTRIQETQYF. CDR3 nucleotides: TGTGCCAGCAGCCCTCCGACTAGAATCCAAGAGACCCAGTACTTC.

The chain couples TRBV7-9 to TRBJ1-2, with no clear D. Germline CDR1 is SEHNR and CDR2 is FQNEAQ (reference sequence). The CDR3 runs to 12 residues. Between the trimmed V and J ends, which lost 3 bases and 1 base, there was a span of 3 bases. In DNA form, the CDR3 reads TGTGCCAGCAGCTTGGGTAACTATGGCTACACCTTC. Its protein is CASSLGNYGYTF.

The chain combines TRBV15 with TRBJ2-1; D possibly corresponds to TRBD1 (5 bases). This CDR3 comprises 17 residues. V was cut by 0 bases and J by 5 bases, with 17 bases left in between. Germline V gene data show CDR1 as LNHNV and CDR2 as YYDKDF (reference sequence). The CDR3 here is CATSRDRGLIGDNEQFF. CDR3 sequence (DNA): TGTGCCACCAGCAGAGATAGGGGTCTCATTGGGGACAATGAGCAGTTCTTC.

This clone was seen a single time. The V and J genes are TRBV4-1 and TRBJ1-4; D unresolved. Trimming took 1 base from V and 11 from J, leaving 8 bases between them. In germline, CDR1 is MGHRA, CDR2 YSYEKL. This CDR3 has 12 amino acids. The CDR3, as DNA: TGCGCCAGCAGCCAAGTGCCGGTCAAACTGTTTTTT. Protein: CASSQVPVKLFF.

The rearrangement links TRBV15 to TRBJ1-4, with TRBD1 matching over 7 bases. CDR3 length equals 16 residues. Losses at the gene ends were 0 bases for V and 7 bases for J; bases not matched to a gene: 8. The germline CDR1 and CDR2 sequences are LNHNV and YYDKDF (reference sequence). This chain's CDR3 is CATSRDGQGETEKLFF. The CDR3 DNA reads TGTGCCACCAGCAGAGATGGGCAGGGGGAAACTGAAAAACTGTTTTTT.

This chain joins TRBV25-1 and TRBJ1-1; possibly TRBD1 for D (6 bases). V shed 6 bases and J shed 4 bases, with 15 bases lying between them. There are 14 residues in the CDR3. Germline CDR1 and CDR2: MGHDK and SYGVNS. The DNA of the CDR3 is TGTGCCAGCAGGGCCGGGGGGGCCCTCACTGAAGCTTTCTTT. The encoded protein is CASRAGGALTEAFF.

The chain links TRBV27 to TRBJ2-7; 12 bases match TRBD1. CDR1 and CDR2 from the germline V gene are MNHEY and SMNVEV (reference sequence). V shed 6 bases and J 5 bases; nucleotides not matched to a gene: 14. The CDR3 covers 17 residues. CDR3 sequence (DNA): TGTGCCAGCAGCCAGATACGGGGACAGGGGGCTTCTCACGAGCAGTACTTC. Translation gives CASSQIRGQGASHEQYF.

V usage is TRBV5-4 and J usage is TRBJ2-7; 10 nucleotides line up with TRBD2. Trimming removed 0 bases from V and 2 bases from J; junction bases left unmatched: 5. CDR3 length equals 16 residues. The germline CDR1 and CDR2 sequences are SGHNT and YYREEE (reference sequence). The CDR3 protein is CASSLALAGGTYEQYF. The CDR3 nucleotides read TGTGCCAGCAGCTTGGCCTTAGCGGGGGGAACCTACGAGCAGTACTTC. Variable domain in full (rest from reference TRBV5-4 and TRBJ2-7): ETGVTQSPTHLIKTRGQQVTLRCSSQSGHNTVSWYQQALGQGPQFIFQYYREEENGRGNFPPRFSGLQFPNYSSELNVNALELDDSALYLCASSLALAGGTYEQYFGPGTRLTVT.

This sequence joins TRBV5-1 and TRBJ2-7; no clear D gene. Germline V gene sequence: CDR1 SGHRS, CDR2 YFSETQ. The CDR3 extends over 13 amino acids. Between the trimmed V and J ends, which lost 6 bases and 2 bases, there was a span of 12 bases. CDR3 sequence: CASTDGMTYEQYF. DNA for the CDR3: TGCGCCAGCACTGACGGTATGACCTACGAGCAGTACTTC.

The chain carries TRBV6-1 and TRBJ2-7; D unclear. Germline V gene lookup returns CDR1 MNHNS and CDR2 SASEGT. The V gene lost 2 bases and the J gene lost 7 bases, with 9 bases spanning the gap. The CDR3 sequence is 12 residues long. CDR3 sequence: CASSELQREQYF. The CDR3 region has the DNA TGTGCCAGCAGTGAATTACAACGGGAGCAGTACTTC.

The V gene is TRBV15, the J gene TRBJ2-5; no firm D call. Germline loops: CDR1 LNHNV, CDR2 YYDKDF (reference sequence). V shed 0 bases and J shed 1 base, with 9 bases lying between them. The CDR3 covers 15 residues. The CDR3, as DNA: TGTGCCACCAGCAGAGACTTGGACGTCCAAGAGACCCAGTACTTC. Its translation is CATSRDLDVQETQYF.

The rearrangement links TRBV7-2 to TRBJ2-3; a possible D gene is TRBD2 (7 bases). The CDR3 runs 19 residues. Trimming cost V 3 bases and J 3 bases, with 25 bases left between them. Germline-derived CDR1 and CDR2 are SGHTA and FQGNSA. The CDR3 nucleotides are TGTGCCAGCAGCTTTGACCCCTATTGGAGGGGGGGGCGGACAGATACGCAGTATTTT. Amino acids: CASSFDPYWRGGRTDTQYF.

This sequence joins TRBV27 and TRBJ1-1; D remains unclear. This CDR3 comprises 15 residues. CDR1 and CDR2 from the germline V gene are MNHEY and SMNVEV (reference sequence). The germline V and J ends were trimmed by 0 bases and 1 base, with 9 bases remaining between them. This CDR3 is CASSLSRNANTEAFF. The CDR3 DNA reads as TGTGCCAGCAGTTTATCGAGGAACGCGAACACTGAAGCTTTCTTT.

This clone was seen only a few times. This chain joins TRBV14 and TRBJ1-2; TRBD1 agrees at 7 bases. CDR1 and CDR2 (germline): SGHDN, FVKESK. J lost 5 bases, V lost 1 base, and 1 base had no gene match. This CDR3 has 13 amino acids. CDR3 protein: CASSQGGQYGYTF. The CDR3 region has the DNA TGTGCCAGCAGCCAAGGGGGACAGTATGGCTACACCTTC. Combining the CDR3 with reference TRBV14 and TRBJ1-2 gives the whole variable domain EAGVTQFPSHSVIEKGQTVTLRCDPISGHDNLYWYRRVMGKEIKFLLHFVKESKQDESGMPNNRFLAERTGGTYSTLKVQPAELEDSGVYFCASSQGGQYGYTFGSGTRLTVV.

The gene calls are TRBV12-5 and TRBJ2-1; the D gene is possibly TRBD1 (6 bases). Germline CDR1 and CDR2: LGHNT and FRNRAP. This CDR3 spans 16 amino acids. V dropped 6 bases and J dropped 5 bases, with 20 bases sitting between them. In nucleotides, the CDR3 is TGTGCTAGTGGCGCAAACAGGGCCCACCTCCACAATGAGCAGTTCTTC. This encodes CASGANRAHLHNEQFF.

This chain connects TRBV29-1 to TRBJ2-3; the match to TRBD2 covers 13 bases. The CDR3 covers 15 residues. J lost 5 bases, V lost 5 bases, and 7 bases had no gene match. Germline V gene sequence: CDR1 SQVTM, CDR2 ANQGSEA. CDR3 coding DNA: TGCAGCGTTTCCGGACTAGCGGGGGCTATAGATACGCAGTATTTT. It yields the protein CSVSGLAGAIDTQYF.

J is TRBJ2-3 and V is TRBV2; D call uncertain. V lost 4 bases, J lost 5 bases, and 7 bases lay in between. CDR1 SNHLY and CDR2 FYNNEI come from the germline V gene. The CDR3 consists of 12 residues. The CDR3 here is CASSVRQDTQYF. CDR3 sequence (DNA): TGTGCCAGCAGTGTGCGCCAAGATACGCAGTATTTT.

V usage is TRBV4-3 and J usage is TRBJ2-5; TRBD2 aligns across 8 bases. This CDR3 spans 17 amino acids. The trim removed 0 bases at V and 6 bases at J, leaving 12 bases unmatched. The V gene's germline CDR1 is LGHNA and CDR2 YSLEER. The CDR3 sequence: CASSQDPSAGVRKTQYF. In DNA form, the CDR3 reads TGCGCCAGCAGCCAAGACCCTTCAGCGGGGGTAAGAAAGACCCAGTACTTC.

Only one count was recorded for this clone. Here the CDR3 reads CASSYKAGTEAFF. DNA of the CDR3: TGTGCCAGCAGTTACAAGGCGGGTACTGAAGCTTTCTTT. The chain combines TRBV6-5 with TRBJ1-1; D call uncertain. The CDR3 spans 13 residues. Trimming removed 2 bases from V and 5 bases from J, with 9 bases in between. Per germline, CDR1 MNHEY and CDR2 SVGAGI.

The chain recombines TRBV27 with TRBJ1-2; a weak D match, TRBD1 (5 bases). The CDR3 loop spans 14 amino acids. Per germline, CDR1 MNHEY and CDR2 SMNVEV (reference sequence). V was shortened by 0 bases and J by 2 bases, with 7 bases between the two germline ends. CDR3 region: CASSLSWGNYGYTF. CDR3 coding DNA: TGTGCCAGCAGTTTATCGTGGGGGAACTATGGCTACACCTTC.

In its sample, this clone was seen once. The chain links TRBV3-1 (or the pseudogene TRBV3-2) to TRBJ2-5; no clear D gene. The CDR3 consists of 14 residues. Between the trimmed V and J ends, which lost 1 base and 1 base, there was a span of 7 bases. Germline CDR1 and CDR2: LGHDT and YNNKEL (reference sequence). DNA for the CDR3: TGTGCCAGCAGCCAAGTTGTCTCCCAAGAGACCCAGTACTTC. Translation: CASSQVVSQETQYF.

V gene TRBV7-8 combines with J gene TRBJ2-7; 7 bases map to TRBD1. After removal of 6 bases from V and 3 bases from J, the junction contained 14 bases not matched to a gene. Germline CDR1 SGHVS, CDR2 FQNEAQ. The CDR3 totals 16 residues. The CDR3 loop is CASRLRRGGSLYEQYF. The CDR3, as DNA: TGTGCCAGCAGACTTCGGCGAGGGGGCTCCCTCTACGAGCAGTACTTC. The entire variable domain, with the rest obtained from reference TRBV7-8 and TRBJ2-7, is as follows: GAGVSQSPRYKVAKRGQDVALRCDPISGHVSLFWYQQALGQGPEFLTYFQNEAQLDKSGLPSDRFFAERPEGSVSTLKIQRTQQEDSAVYLCASRLRRGGSLYEQYFGPGTRLTVT.